This is a list of T cell receptor beta chains from one sample in a study of blood T cell repertoires in COVID-19. The assay was immunoSEQ multiplex PCR, and TCRdb's table has in-frame clones only and misses some. The data contain over 85,000 clones, under 85% of them singletons. Sequenced: peripheral blood. These receptors were collected from a man between 65 and 85 years old with acute or convalescent COVID-19. The conserved cysteine and the conserved F or W are not part of the CDR3 here. Not every row has a clone size; where given, it reads once, few, many or a size class.

v_call | clone_size | cdr3_aa
TRBV24-1 | few | ATSEAGGESSYNEQF
TRBV25-1 | NA | ASSELAGTAYGYT
TRBV19 | once | ASRRATNEKLF
TRBV9 | few | ASSLGQGREKLF
TRBV28 | NA | ASSTSGPRYSNQPQH
TRBV2 | NA | ASGTGIHSGANVLT
TRBV7-2 | few | ASSFPGGRQPQH
TRBV5-1 | NA | ASGEQGNYGYT
TRBV5-4 | few | AYNPPSGRAYEQY
TRBV6-5 | NA | ASSYSSGLWGTEAF
TRBV28 | NA | ASREGLAASYNEQF